This TCR beta chain was profiled in a study of T cells in Graves' hyperthyroidism and ophthalmopathy (dated by TCRdb to between 2019 and 2020). Regarding the research as a whole: Peripheral blood samples were taken at the time of initial diagnosis, prior to any treatment. To identify distinguishing TCR V-J signatures, a discovery cohort of some 99 patients was used, comprising 43 with Graves' ophthalmopathy and around 57 with stable Graves' hyperthyroidism. An independent validation cohort of about 19 hyperthyroidism patients and roughly 16 patients who later progressed to ophthalmopathy tested prospective prediction of ophthalmopathy. For training and testing, the roughly 100 patients in the discovery cohort were randomly divided in a 7:3 ratio. In about 6 Graves' hyperthyroidism patients, the study also compared T-cell repertoires from thyroid tissue with T-cell repertoires from blood. After blood sampling, hyperthyroidism patients were treated with methimazole at a starting dose of 30 mg daily, and ophthalmopathy patients were treated with high-dose intravenous methylprednisolone. The paper describes TCR Vbeta CDR3 sequencing of 135 peripheral blood samples, made up of around 41 ophthalmopathy patients, approximately 73 hyperthyroidism patients and roughly 17 progressor patients. Results and caveats for the whole study, not just this receptor: Most expanded thyroid clonotypes (frequency above 0.001) were also found in blood, which suggests that blood repertoires may mirror thyroid immune responses. A model built on a 13 V-J signature distinguished ophthalmopathy from stable hyperthyroidism, reaching around 87% sensitivity and 81.08% specificity in cross-validation and 80%/75% in testing. No statistical method was used to fix the sample size in advance, and group allocation was not hidden from the investigators. In validation, progression to ophthalmopathy was predicted by the model with about 70% sensitivity and approximately 78% specificity, a median of about 6 months before onset.

In the ophthalmopathy patients, disease was moderately to severely active, with a Clinical Activity Score of 3 or more, a NOSPECS grade of 4 or more, and a duration of less than 3 months. Patients with uncontrolled infections, other autoimmune diseases, pregnancy or lactation were excluded. Diagnoses were established on the basis of clinical symptoms, serum thyroxine and TRAb, thyroid ultrasound, and orbital computed tomography. PBMCs were isolated from about 10 ml of fresh peripheral blood by Ficoll-Paque density gradient centrifugation. Total RNA was extracted with Trizol reagent, and quality was checked on an Agilent 2100 Bioanalyzer. V is cut by 0 bases and J by 4 bases, and the space between the germline ends is 10 bases. CDR1 SGDLS and CDR2 YYNGEE were looked up in the germline V gene. The CDR3 goes from the cysteine to the phenylalanine over 14 residues. The CDR3 DNA has 42 bases and is translated from base 1.

As concerns this clonotype: Its binding antigen is unknown. The record has no base qualities; no much larger clone is one base away.

Amplification of TCR beta CDR3 regions was carried out from RNA transcripts. The first round of RT-PCR for the TCR CDR3 was performed with the HTBI primer set and the Qiagen OneStep RT-PCR kit. The libraries were constructed in a second round of multiplex PCR and then size-selected and purified. The libraries were sequenced on an Illumina HiSeq2000 using paired-end 100 bp reads. Per the original workflow: Raw data were processed with SOAPnuke, discarding reads with adapters, uncalled bases, mean Phred below 15, or no exact constant-primer or identifier match. High-quality paired reads were merged with COPE v1.2.5, and unique nucleotide sequences were defined as clonotypes. MiTCR v1.1 was used to align the clonotypes against IMGT TRBV, TRBD and TRBJ reference segments. The analysis included only V-J combinations with a frequency above 0.0001, which together covered roughly 99% of the repertoires. A TCS score was defined as the ratio of F50 (clonal expansion) to E x V (chaos), with BLOSUM62-based TCRdist applied between CDR3 peptides within each V-J. Welch's t-statistics and random forest reduced fewer than 600 V-J features to around 14, which were used in a naive Bayes classifier (R e1071). Clones were called with MiXCR by TCRdb after fastp trimmed the public reads at Q25, and only in-frame beta chains were retained. Entries are consolidated by CDR3 protein sequence, retaining the most common genes and DNA. The V and J calls shown here were made by TCRdb, not taken from the authors' results. The sample table contains almost 500,000 distinct CDR3 sequences; only one count was recorded for approximately 22% of them. The ten largest clones add up to approximately 49% of the sample.

The V gene is TRBV9 and the J gene is TRBJ1-1, with the D gene too uncertain to name. Sequenced sample: blood. This TCR came from a woman between 65 and 79 years old with Graves' ophthalmopathy. CDR3 reads: CASSVGPSSTEAFF. The sequenced DNA is TGTGCCAGCAGCGTAGGGCCGTCCTCCACTGAAGCTTTCTTT.